The text below deals with one T cell receptor (beta chain). These data originate in a study of blood T cell repertoires in COVID-19. Across the whole study: Samples representing acute and convalescent COVID-19 were sourced from the United States, Italy and Spain. T cells, B-cell-depleted T cells, or PBMCs supplied cDNA or gDNA.

As handled by the study authors: The assay estimated nucleated cells by amplifying reference gene primers. The assay was immunoSEQ multiplex PCR, and TCRdb's table has in-frame clones only and misses some. The DNA was the basis for D and trimming; V, J and clone size are from that table. The data show 100,000 to 150,000 clones, 65% to 85% seen once. Per germline, CDR1 LGHDT and CDR2 YNNKEL (reference sequence). V was cut by 1 base and J by 1 base, with 10 bases left in between. The CDR3 spans 16 residues. The source is a man aged 30 to 39 with COVID-19, enrolled during active disease. The J gene is TRBJ2-2, the V gene TRBV3-1 (or the pseudogene TRBV3-2); tentative D call: TRBD2 (6 bases). The sequencing input was peripheral blood. CDR3 residues: CASSQGDGGNTGELFF. Here the CDR3 DNA reads TGTGCCAGCAGCCAAGGGGACGGGGGGAACACCGGGGAGCTGTTTTTT.